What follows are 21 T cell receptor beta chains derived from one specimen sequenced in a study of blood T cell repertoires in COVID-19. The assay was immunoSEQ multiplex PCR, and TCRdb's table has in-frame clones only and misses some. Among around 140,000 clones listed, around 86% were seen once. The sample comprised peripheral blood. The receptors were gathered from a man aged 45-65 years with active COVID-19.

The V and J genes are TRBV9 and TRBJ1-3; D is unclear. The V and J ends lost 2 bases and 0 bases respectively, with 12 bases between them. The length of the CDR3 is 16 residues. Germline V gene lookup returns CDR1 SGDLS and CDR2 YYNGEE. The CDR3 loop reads CASSVGSHPSGNTIYF. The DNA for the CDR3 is TGTGCCAGCAGCGTCGGGAGTCACCCCTCTGGAAACACCATATATTTT. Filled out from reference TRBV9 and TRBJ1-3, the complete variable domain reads DSGVTQTPKHLITATGQRVTLRCSPRSGDLSVYWYQQSLDQGLQFLIQYYNGEERAKGNILERFSAQQFPDLHSELNLSSLELGDSALYFCASSVGSHPSGNTIYFGEGSWLTVV.

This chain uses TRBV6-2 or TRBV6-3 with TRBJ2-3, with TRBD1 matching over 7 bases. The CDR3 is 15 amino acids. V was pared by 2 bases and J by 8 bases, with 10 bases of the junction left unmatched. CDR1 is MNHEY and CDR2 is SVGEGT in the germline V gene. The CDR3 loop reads CASSYGGQRAGTQYF. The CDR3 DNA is TGTGCCAGCAGTTACGGGGGACAGAGAGCAGGTACGCAGTATTTT.

The CDR3, as DNA: TGTGCCAGCTCACTCGGTCCAGGGGGGAACTACAATGAGCAGTTCTTC. Amino acid sequence: CASSLGPGGNYNEQFF. The J gene is TRBJ2-1, the V gene TRBV18; D is possibly TRBD1 (7 bases). The CDR3 is 16 amino acids. Trimming stripped 4 bases from V and 3 bases from J, with 16 bases between. Germline values: CDR1 KGHSH, CDR2 LQKENI.

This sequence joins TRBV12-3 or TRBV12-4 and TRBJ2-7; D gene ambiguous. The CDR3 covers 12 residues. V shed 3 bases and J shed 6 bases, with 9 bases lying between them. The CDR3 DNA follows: TGTGCCAGCAGTTTTGGGTGGGCCGAGCAGTACTTC. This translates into CASSFGWAEQYF.

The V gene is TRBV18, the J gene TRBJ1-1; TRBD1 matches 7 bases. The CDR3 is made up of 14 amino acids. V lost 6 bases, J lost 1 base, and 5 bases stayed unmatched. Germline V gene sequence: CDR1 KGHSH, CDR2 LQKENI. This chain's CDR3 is CASSLTGENTEAFF. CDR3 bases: TGTGCCAGCTCCCTTACAGGGGAGAACACTGAAGCTTTCTTT. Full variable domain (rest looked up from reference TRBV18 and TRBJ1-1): NAGVMQNPRHLVRRRGQEARLRCSPMKGHSHVYWYRQLPEEGLKFMVYLQKENIIDESGMPKERFSAEFPKEGPSILRIQQVVRGDSAAYFCASSLTGENTEAFFGQGTRLTVV.

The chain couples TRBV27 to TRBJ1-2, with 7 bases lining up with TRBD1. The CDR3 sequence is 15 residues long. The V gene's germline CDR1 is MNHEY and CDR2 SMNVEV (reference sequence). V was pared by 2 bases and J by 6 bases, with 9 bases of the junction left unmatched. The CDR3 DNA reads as TGTGCCAGCAGTTTAGCCAGGGACAGAAGGAATGGCTACACCTTC. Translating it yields CASSLARDRRNGYTF.

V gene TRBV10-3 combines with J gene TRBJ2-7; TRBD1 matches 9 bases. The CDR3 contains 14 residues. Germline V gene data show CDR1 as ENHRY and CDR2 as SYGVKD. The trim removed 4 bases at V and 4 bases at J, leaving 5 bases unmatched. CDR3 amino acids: CAISVDRGEYEQYF. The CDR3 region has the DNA TGTGCCATCAGTGTCGACAGGGGGGAATACGAGCAGTACTTC.

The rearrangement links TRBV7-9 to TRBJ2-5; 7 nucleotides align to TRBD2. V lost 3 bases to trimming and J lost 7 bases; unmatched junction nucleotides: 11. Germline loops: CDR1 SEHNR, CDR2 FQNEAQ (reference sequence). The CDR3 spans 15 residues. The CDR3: CASSFSSGAIGTQYF. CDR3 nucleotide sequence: TGTGCCAGCAGCTTCTCCAGCGGGGCAATCGGGACCCAGTACTTC.

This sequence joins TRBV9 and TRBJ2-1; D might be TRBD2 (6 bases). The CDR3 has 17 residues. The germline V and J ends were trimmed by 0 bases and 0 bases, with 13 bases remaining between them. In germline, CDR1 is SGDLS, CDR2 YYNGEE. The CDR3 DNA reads TGTGCCAGCAGCGTAGCGGAGGGGCTAGACTCCTACAATGAGCAGTTCTTC. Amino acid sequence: CASSVAEGLDSYNEQFF.

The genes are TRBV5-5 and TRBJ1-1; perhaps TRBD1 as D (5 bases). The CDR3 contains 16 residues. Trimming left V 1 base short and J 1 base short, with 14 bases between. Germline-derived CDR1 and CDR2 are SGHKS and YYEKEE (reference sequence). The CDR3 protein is CASSLKVWGENTEAFF. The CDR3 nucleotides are TGTGCCAGCAGCTTGAAGGTGTGGGGGGAGAACACTGAAGCTTTCTTT.

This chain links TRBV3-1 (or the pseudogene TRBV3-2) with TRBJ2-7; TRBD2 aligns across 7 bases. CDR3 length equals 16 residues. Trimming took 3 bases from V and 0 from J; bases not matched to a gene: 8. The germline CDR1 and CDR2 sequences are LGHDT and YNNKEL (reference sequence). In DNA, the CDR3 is TGTGCCAGCAGCCACGCACAACGGGGGGTCTCCTACGAGCAGTACTTC. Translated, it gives CASSHAQRGVSYEQYF.

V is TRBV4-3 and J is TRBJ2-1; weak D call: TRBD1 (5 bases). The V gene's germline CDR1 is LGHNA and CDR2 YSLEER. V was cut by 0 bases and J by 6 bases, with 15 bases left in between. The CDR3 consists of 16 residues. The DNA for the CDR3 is TGCGCCAGCAGCCAAGATTCCCCAAGGGGATTCAATGAGCAGTTCTTC. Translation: CASSQDSPRGFNEQFF.

The CDR3 loop reads CASSLNGGSTDTQYF. The CDR3 nucleotides are TGTGCCAGCAGTTTGAATGGCGGGAGCACAGATACGCAGTATTTT. The J gene is TRBJ2-3, the V gene TRBV27; D possibly corresponds to TRBD2 (5 bases). Germline lookup yields CDR1 MNHEY and CDR2 SMNVEV (reference sequence). V was pared by 3 bases and J by 0 bases, with 10 bases between. The CDR3 length is 15 residues.

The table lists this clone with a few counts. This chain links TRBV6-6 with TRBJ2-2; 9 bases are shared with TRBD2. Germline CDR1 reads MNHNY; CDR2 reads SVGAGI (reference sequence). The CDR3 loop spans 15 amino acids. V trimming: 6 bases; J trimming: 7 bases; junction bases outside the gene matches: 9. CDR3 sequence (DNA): TGTGCCAGCAGGAAGGCTAGCGGGGAAGGCGGGGAGCTGTTTTTT. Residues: CASRKASGEGGELFF.

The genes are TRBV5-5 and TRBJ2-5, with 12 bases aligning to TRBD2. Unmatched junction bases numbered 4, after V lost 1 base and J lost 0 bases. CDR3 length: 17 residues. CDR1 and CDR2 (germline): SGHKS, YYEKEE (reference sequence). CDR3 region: CASSLSRTSGDQETQYF. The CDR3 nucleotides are TGTGCCAGCAGCTTGAGTCGGACTAGCGGGGACCAAGAGACCCAGTACTTC.

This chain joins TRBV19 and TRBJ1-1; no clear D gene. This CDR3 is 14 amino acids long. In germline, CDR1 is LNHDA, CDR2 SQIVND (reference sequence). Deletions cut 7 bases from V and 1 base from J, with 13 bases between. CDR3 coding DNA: TGTGCCAGTAACCCCAGAAACCGGAACACTGAAGCTTTCTTT. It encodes CASNPRNRNTEAFF.

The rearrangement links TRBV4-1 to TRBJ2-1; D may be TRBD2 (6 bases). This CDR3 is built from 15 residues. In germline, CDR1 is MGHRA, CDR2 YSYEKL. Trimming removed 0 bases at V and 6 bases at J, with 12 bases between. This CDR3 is CASSQDRIGGNEQFF. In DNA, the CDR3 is TGCGCCAGCAGCCAAGATCGAATCGGGGGCAATGAGCAGTTCTTC.

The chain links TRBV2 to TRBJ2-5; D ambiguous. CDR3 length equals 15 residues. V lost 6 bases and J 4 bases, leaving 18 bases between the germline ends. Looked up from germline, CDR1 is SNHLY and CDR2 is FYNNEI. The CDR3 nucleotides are TGTGCCAGCAGGGGCTCCCCTTCTCCCCGAGAGACCCAGTACTTC. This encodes CASRGSPSPRETQYF.

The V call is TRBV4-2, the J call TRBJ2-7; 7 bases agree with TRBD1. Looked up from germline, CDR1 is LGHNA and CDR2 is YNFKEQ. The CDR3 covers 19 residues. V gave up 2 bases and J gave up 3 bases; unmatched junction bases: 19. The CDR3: CASSQYKGAGPLNFYEQYF. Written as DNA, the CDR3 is TGTGCCAGCAGCCAATACAAGGGGGCAGGGCCCCTGAACTTCTACGAGCAGTACTTC.

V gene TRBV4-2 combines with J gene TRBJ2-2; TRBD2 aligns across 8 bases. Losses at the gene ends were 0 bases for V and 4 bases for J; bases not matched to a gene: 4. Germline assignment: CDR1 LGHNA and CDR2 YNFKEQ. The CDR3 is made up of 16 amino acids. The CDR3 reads CASSQEWLAGTGELFF. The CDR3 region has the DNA TGTGCCAGCAGCCAAGAGTGGCTAGCGGGCACCGGGGAGCTGTTTTTT.

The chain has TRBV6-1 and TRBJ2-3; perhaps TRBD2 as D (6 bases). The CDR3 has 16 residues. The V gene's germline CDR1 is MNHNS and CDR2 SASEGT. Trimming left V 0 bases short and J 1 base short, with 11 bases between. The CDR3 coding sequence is TGTGCCAGCAGTGAAGCGGTCGGGGGAGGCACAGATACGCAGTATTTT. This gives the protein CASSEAVGGGTDTQYF.